A single sample gave rise to the 26 T cell receptor beta chains below, sequenced in a study of shared clonotypes between healthy human individuals. Only in-frame clones appear in the TCRdb table, and some are missing; sequencing was by immunoSEQ multiplex PCR. The table records approximately 1.4 million clones, around 98% of them present only once. The specimen sequenced was naive CD4+ T cells sorted from blood. The sample's subset: CD45RA+ positively selected. These receptors all stem from a man aged 30 to 39 in good health.

This chain uses TRBV5-4 with TRBJ2-5, with D perhaps TRBD1 or TRBD2 (5 bases each). Germline V gene lookup returns CDR1 SGHNT and CDR2 YYREEE (reference sequence). This CDR3 contains 15 residues. Trimming took off 4 bases at V and 5 bases at J, with 18 bases between the two ends. The CDR3 here is CASSEGTVRVETQYF. The CDR3 nucleotides read TGTGCCAGCAGCGAAGGGACCGTGAGGGTGGAGACCCAGTACTTC.

The chain is built from TRBV9 and TRBJ2-2; tentative D call: TRBD1 (5 bases). This CDR3 comprises 13 residues. V was pared by 3 bases and J by 5 bases, with 8 bases between. From germline, CDR1 is SGDLS and CDR2 YYNGEE. The CDR3, as DNA: TGTGCCAGCAGCGCACAGGAAACCGGGGAGCTGTTTTTT. It encodes CASSAQETGELFF.

This chain links TRBV30 with TRBJ1-1; no reliable D call. Germline V gene data show CDR1 as GTSNPN and CDR2 as SVGIG (reference sequence). Trimming stripped 2 bases from V and 1 base from J, with 5 bases between. CDR3 length: 12 residues. The CDR3 coding sequence is TGTGCCTGGAGTCACAAGAACACTGAAGCTTTCTTT. Residues: CAWSHKNTEAFF.

The chain is built from TRBV5-4 and TRBJ1-2, with D perhaps matching TRBD1 (5 bases). This CDR3 is built from 12 residues. In germline, CDR1 is SGHNT, CDR2 YYREEE (reference sequence). Trimming removed 2 bases at V and 4 bases at J, with 6 bases between. The CDR3 loop reads CASSFDSYGYTF. In nucleotides, the CDR3 is TGTGCCAGCAGCTTTGACAGCTATGGCTACACCTTC.

The chain is built from TRBV6-5 and TRBJ2-5; a weak D match, TRBD1 (6 bases). The CDR3 spans 14 residues. V was pared by 6 bases and J by 6 bases, with 17 bases between. CDR1 and CDR2 from the germline V gene are MNHEY and SVGAGI. This chain's CDR3 is CASSQGRVVQTQYF. The CDR3 bases are TGTGCCAGCAGCCAGGGGCGGGTCGTACAGACCCAGTACTTC.

CDR3 sequence (DNA): TGTGCCAGCGGTACATGGCAAGGTGAAGCTTTCTTT. Amino acid sequence: CASGTWQGEAFF. The chain links TRBV28 to TRBJ1-1; D is ambiguous. The CDR3 totals 12 residues. In germline, CDR1 is MDHEN, CDR2 SYDVKM. The V end was cut by 8 bases, the J end by 7 bases, with 14 bases between.

The genes are TRBV29-1 and TRBJ2-2; D not certain. The germline V and J ends were trimmed by 8 bases and 4 bases, with 14 bases remaining between them. CDR1 and CDR2 from the germline V gene are SQVTM and ANQGSEA. The CDR3 spans 13 residues. CDR3 bases: TGCAGCCTCCGAACCAGGCTCACCGGGGAGCTGTTTTTT. It translates to CSLRTRLTGELFF.

The gene calls are TRBV6-1 and TRBJ1-5, with 7 bases fitting TRBD1. Looked up from germline, CDR1 is MNHNS and CDR2 is SASEGT. The J segment lost 4 bases and the V segment lost 7 bases, leaving 7 bases of the junction unmatched. CDR3 length: 14 amino acids. The CDR3 is CASTRDSFNQPQHF. The CDR3 region has the DNA TGTGCCAGCACCCGGGACAGTTTTAATCAGCCCCAGCATTTT.

The rearrangement uses TRBV28 and TRBJ2-1; D may correspond to TRBD1 or TRBD2 (7 bases each). CDR1 MDHEN and CDR2 SYDVKM come from the germline V gene. Trimming shortened V by 3 bases and J by 5 bases, and 23 bases separated the two germline ends. The CDR3 is 18 amino acids. The CDR3 bases are TGTGCCAGCAGTTTTTCCTCCTGGGGAGGGGGCGGTAACAATGAGCAGTTCTTC. It codes for CASSFSSWGGGGNNEQFF.

CDR3 sequence: CASSLGGPRNSFTEAFF. The DNA of the CDR3 is TGTGCCAGCAGCTTAGGGGGCCCGAGGAATAGTTTCACTGAAGCTTTCTTT. The gene calls are TRBV11-2 and TRBJ1-1; a possible D gene is TRBD1 (5 bases). The CDR3 extends over 17 amino acids. V lost 1 base and J 4 bases, leaving 19 bases between the germline ends. Germline assignment: CDR1 SGHAT and CDR2 FQNNGV.

The chain links TRBV12-5 to TRBJ2-7; 7 nucleotides align to TRBD1. CDR1 and CDR2 from the germline V gene are LGHNT and FRNRAP. The CDR3 has 14 residues. The V gene end was trimmed by 7 bases and the J gene end by 3 bases; junction bases not matched to a gene: 9. The CDR3 DNA follows: TGTGCTAGTGCCAAAATCGGGACAGACTACGAGCAGTACTTC. Amino acids: CASAKIGTDYEQYF.

This rearrangement joins TRBV5-1 to TRBJ2-6, with 11 bases lining up with TRBD1. Germline V gives CDR1 SGHRS, CDR2 YFSETQ. The CDR3 has 18 residues. V was clipped by 4 bases and J by 0 bases; unmatched bases: 6. In DNA, the CDR3 is TGCGCCAGCAGCGGGGGACAGGGGGTTCCCTCTGGGGCCAACGTCCTGACTTTC. Amino acid sequence: CASSGGQGVPSGANVLTF.

V gene TRBV9 combines with J gene TRBJ2-2; D may be TRBD1 (5 bases). CDR3 size: 16 residues. Germline-derived CDR1 and CDR2 are SGDLS and YYNGEE. Trimming shortened V by 0 bases and J by 3 bases, and 12 bases separated the two germline ends. In DNA, the CDR3 is TGTGCCAGCAGCGTAGCTGGCAGGGTTGACACCGGGGAGCTGTTTTTT. Protein: CASSVAGRVDTGELFF.

The chain is built from TRBV11-2 and TRBJ2-7, with no clear D. Trimming cost V 0 bases and J 10 bases, with 25 bases left between them. The germline V gene has CDR1 SGHAT and CDR2 FQNNGV. The CDR3 consists of 17 residues. CDR3 amino acids: CASSLDPSSTGRAIQYF. CDR3 bases: TGTGCCAGCAGCTTAGATCCAAGTTCCACTGGACGGGCAATACAGTACTTC.

V is TRBV2 and J is TRBJ2-4, with D hard to call. The CDR3 is 14 residues long. The V end was cut by 7 bases, the J end by 0 bases, with 10 bases between. Germline-derived CDR1 and CDR2 are SNHLY and FYNNEI. The CDR3 is CASNDGLAKNIQYF. The CDR3 region has the DNA TGTGCCAGCAATGACGGTCTAGCCAAAAACATTCAGTACTTC.

The chain's CDR3 is CASSFLSSGANVLTF. The CDR3 nucleotides are TGTGCCAGCAGCTTCCTTAGCTCTGGGGCCAACGTCCTGACTTTC. The V and J genes are TRBV5-6 and TRBJ2-6; D call uncertain. Germline V gene data show CDR1 as SGHDT and CDR2 as YYEEEE. This CDR3 is built from 15 residues. V lost 2 bases, J lost 0 bases, and 6 bases lay in between.

This chain links TRBV5-4 with TRBJ2-5; possibly TRBD1 or TRBD2 for D (5 bases each). With 4 bases removed from V and 5 bases from J, the gap between germline ends came to 18 bases. Germline V gene sequence: CDR1 SGHNT, CDR2 YYREEE (reference sequence). The CDR3 extends over 15 amino acids. The CDR3 DNA reads as TGTGCCAGCAGCACGGACGGGACGGGGTGGGAGACCCAGTACTTC. Its protein product is CASSTDGTGWETQYF.

Turning to this clone: Other nucleotide sequences in the sample specify the same CDR3. The rearrangement links TRBV18 to TRBJ2-1; D ambiguous. The V gene lost 4 bases and the J gene lost 7 bases, with 5 bases spanning the gap. Germline CDR1 is KGHSH and CDR2 is LQKENI. The CDR3 consists of 11 residues. In DNA, the CDR3 is TGTGCCAGCTCACGGGGAAATGAGCAGTTCTTC. Translating gives CASSRGNEQFF.

The chain employs TRBV28 and TRBJ2-3, with a tentative D call TRBD1 (5 bases). The CDR3 covers 12 residues. Germline-derived CDR1 and CDR2 are MDHEN and SYDVKM. Trimming took off 6 bases at V and 7 bases at J, with 11 bases between the two ends. The CDR3 nucleotides are TGTGCCAGCAGCTCAGGGTTGAATACGCAGTATTTT. It yields the protein CASSSGLNTQYF.

V gene TRBV19 combines with J gene TRBJ2-7, with a possible D match to TRBD1 (5 bases). The length of the CDR3 is 12 residues. With 8 bases removed from V and 6 bases from J, the gap between germline ends came to 14 bases. Germline CDR1 is LNHDA and CDR2 is SQIVND (reference sequence). CDR3 residues: CASLGAFGEQYF. CDR3 DNA sequence: TGTGCCAGTCTAGGGGCGTTCGGCGAGCAGTACTTC.

The CDR3 here is CASSTGDTGELFF. In DNA form, the CDR3 reads TGTGCCAGCAGCACGGGAGACACCGGGGAGCTGTTTTTT. V and J are TRBV9 and TRBJ2-2, with D perhaps TRBD2 (6 bases). The ends were cut back, 4 bases at V and 3 bases at J, with 7 bases in the middle. CDR1 is SGDLS and CDR2 is YYNGEE in the germline V gene. The CDR3 spans 13 residues.

V gene TRBV4-3 combines with J gene TRBJ2-1; 11 bases map to TRBD2. The V segment lost 0 bases and the J segment 8 bases; nucleotides outside the gene matches: 3. The CDR3 has 15 amino acids. From germline, CDR1 is LGHNA and CDR2 YSLEER. The CDR3 here is CASSQDLGLADEQFF. CDR3 DNA: TGCGCCAGCAGCCAAGATCTGGGACTAGCGGATGAGCAGTTCTTC.

The chain combines TRBV30 with TRBJ2-1, with 7 nucleotides matching TRBD2. The V gene's germline CDR1 is GTSNPN and CDR2 SVGIG (reference sequence). The CDR3 loop spans 14 amino acids. With V trimmed by 2 bases and J by 6 bases, 7 bases remained unmatched. The chain's CDR3 is CAWSQGGSGNEQFF. CDR3 DNA: TGTGCCTGGAGTCAAGGCGGGAGTGGCAATGAGCAGTTCTTC.

The chain is built from TRBV4-1 and TRBJ2-1, with D unclear. This CDR3 region has 16 residues. Trimming pared 0 bases from V and 0 bases from J, leaving 9 bases between. The germline gives CDR1 MGHRA, CDR2 YSYEKL. For the CDR3, the DNA is TGCGCCAGCAGCCAAGATCCGGCTCGCTCCTACAATGAGCAGTTCTTC. This codes for CASSQDPARSYNEQFF.

V and J are TRBV9 and TRBJ2-1; D is perhaps TRBD2 (6 bases). The germline V and J ends were trimmed by 0 bases and 10 bases, with 14 bases remaining between them. Germline loops: CDR1 SGDLS, CDR2 YYNGEE. The CDR3 runs to 14 residues. The DNA for the CDR3 is TGTGCCAGCAGCGTAGGGACCCGACTAGACGAGCAGTTCTTC. Translated, it gives CASSVGTRLDEQFF.

The V gene is TRBV21-1, the J gene TRBJ2-3; TRBD2 reflects the table's D call only, with no check against the DNA. TRBV21-1 is recorded as a pseudogene. This CDR3 region has 17 residues. CDR3 in DNA: TGTGCCAGCAGCAAAAGCAGGCGACTAGCAAATACAGATACGCAGTATTTT. Its protein is CASSKSRRLANTDTQYF.